Listed below are T cell receptor beta chains from one sample, sequenced in a study of OX40 agonist ivuxolimab in advanced cancers. Profiled with immunoSEQ multiplex PCR; TCRdb holds only in-frame clones, not every one. The profile shows 35,000 to 40,000 clones, about nine tenths of them singletons. The sample in question was CD4+ or CD8+ T cells sorted from blood, obtained in a trial of the OX40 agonist ivuxolimab. These receptors all stem from an adult with an advanced solid tumor such as melanoma, head and neck, liver or kidney cancer. CDR3s include the opening cysteine and the closing phenylalanine or tryptophan. The order of the fields is clone size, J gene, D gene, V gene, CDR3 protein, CDR3 DNA. The D gene is left open where the match is weak. Part of the rows lack a size; the others show once, few, many or a class for expanded clones.

abundance: .
j_gene: TRBJ1-3
d_gene: .
v_gene: TRBV6-1
CDR3aa: CASGTASSGRNTIYF
CDR3nt: TGTGCCTCCGGGACGGCCTCCTCTGGTAGAAACACCATATATTTT

abundance: .
j_gene: TRBJ2-1
d_gene: .
v_gene: TRBV5-6
CDR3aa: CASSLFSTTYNEQFF
CDR3nt: TGTGCCAGCAGCTTGTTCAGCACCACCTACAATGAGCAGTTCTTC

abundance: .
j_gene: TRBJ2-2
d_gene: TRBD2
v_gene: TRBV6-5
CDR3aa: CASSRTSGSGELFF
CDR3nt: TGTGCCAGCAGTAGGACTAGCGGGAGTGGGGAGCTGTTTTTT

abundance: few
j_gene: TRBJ2-5
d_gene: TRBD2
v_gene: TRBV30
CDR3aa: CAWRTSGEETQYF
CDR3nt: TGTGCCTGGAGGACTAGCGGGGAAGAGACCCAGTACTTC

abundance: .
j_gene: TRBJ2-3
d_gene: .
v_gene: TRBV7-3
CDR3aa: CASSSLGRSTDTQYF
CDR3nt: TGTGCCAGCAGCTCCCTGGGCCGAAGTACAGATACGCAGTATTTT

abundance: .
j_gene: TRBJ1-2
d_gene: TRBD1
v_gene: TRBV7-2
CDR3aa: CASSLKQGASAIYGYTF
CDR3nt: TGTGCCAGCAGCCTTAAACAGGGGGCGAGCGCCATCTATGGCTACACCTTC

abundance: .
j_gene: TRBJ2-7
d_gene: .
v_gene: TRBV5-1
CDR3aa: CASSFAGVGGDEQYF
CDR3nt: TGCGCCAGCAGCTTCGCAGGGGTAGGTGGGGACGAGCAGTACTTC

abundance: .
j_gene: TRBJ2-3
d_gene: .
v_gene: TRBV19
CDR3aa: CASKWLDETSTDTQYF
CDR3nt: TGTGCCAGTAAATGGTTGGACGAGACTAGCACAGATACGCAGTATTTT

abundance: .
j_gene: TRBJ2-3
d_gene: .
v_gene: TRBV29-1
CDR3aa: CSVASAVKDTQYF
CDR3nt: TGCAGCGTTGCTTCGGCAGTTAAAGATACGCAGTATTTT

abundance: .
j_gene: TRBJ2-5
d_gene: .
v_gene: TRBV5-1
CDR3aa: CASSFIASAQETQYF
CDR3nt: TGCGCCAGCAGCTTTATCGCCTCGGCCCAAGAGACCCAGTACTTC

abundance: .
j_gene: TRBJ1-2
d_gene: .
v_gene: TRBV4-1
CDR3aa: CASSQVRGSGAGTF
CDR3nt: TGCGCCAGCAGCCAAGTCCGTGGCTCGGGGGCAGGAACCTTC

abundance: .
j_gene: TRBJ2-3
d_gene: .
v_gene: TRBV5-5
CDR3aa: CASSPQAGTDTQYF
CDR3nt: TGTGCCAGCAGTCCCCAGGCTGGGACAGATACGCAGTATTTT

abundance: .
j_gene: TRBJ2-3
d_gene: .
v_gene: TRBV7-9
CDR3aa: CASSQLFRPTDTQYF
CDR3nt: TGTGCCAGCAGCCAGTTATTTCGTCCCACAGATACGCAGTATTTT

abundance: .
j_gene: TRBJ1-2
d_gene: .
v_gene: TRBV9
CDR3aa: CASSVDHYGYTF
CDR3nt: TGTGCCAGCAGCGTAGATCACTATGGCTACACCTTC

abundance: .
j_gene: TRBJ1-2
d_gene: .
v_gene: TRBV10-3
CDR3aa: CAISGSPGQGYTF
CDR3nt: TGTGCCATCAGTGGGTCACCAGGACAGGGCTACACCTTC

abundance: .
j_gene: TRBJ2-3
d_gene: TRBD1
v_gene: TRBV7-9
CDR3aa: CASSLDRGFTDTQYF
CDR3nt: TGTGCCAGCAGCTTAGACAGGGGTTTCACGGATACGCAGTATTTT

abundance: .
j_gene: TRBJ1-2
d_gene: .
v_gene: TRBV10-2
CDR3aa: CASRAIEGHYGYTF
CDR3nt: TGCGCCAGCAGGGCGATAGAGGGTCACTATGGCTACACCTTC

abundance: .
j_gene: TRBJ1-5
d_gene: TRBD1
v_gene: TRBV6-6
CDR3aa: CASSLKTGGNQPQHF
CDR3nt: TGTGCCAGCAGCCTAAAGACAGGGGGGAATCAGCCCCAGCATTTT

abundance: .
j_gene: TRBJ2-1
d_gene: .
v_gene: TRBV6-1
CDR3aa: CASSVESGEFF
CDR3nt: TGTGCCAGCAGTGTAGAAAGTGGGGAGTTCTTC

abundance: .
j_gene: TRBJ2-7
d_gene: TRBD1
v_gene: TRBV5-4
CDR3aa: CASSSRTGGPYEQYF
CDR3nt: TGTGCCAGCAGCTCCCGGACAGGGGGACCCTACGAGCAGTACTTC

abundance: .
j_gene: TRBJ2-7
d_gene: TRBD2
v_gene: TRBV11-2
CDR3aa: CASSFSGSSYEQYF
CDR3nt: TGTGCCAGCAGCTTTAGCGGGAGTAGCTACGAGCAGTACTTC

abundance: .
j_gene: TRBJ2-3
d_gene: .
v_gene: TRBV19
CDR3aa: CASSMGAADTQYF
CDR3nt: TGTGCCAGTAGTATGGGAGCGGCAGATACGCAGTATTTT

abundance: .
j_gene: TRBJ2-7
d_gene: TRBD2
v_gene: TRBV9
CDR3aa: CASSVGWGTTYEQYF
CDR3nt: TGTGCCAGCAGCGTAGGGTGGGGGACTACCTACGAGCAGTACTTC

abundance: .
j_gene: TRBJ2-1
d_gene: .
v_gene: TRBV10-2
CDR3aa: CASSESKQQFF
CDR3nt: TGCGCCAGCAGTGAGTCGAAGCAACAGTTCTTC

abundance: few
j_gene: TRBJ2-3
d_gene: TRBD2
v_gene: TRBV2
CDR3aa: CASSGVGLADEDTQYF
CDR3nt: TGTGCCAGCAGTGGGGTGGGACTAGCGGACGAAGATACGCAGTATTTT

abundance: .
j_gene: TRBJ2-7
d_gene: .
v_gene: TRBV6-5
CDR3aa: CASSYGTGTYEQYF
CDR3nt: TGTGCCAGCAGTTACGGGACGGGGACCTACGAGCAGTACTTC

abundance: .
j_gene: TRBJ2-5
d_gene: TRBD2
v_gene: TRBV5-1
CDR3aa: CASSLWTSGSLQTQYF
CDR3nt: TGCGCCAGCAGCTTATGGACTAGCGGGAGTTTGCAGACCCAGTACTTC